The rows below give T cell receptor beta chains drawn from one sample of a study of early T cells in non-severe SARS-CoV-2 infection. In TCRdb, the 5' RACE reads were re-called with MiXCR into one record per CDR3 protein. The sample has about 87,000 distinct CDR3 sequences; about 15% are singletons. The specimen was whole blood. The receptors were sampled from an adult who was a healthcare worker with PCR-confirmed SARS-CoV-2 infection or an uninfected control (not recorded which). The CDR3 runs from the conserved cysteine through the conserved F or W. The D gene is left open where the match is weak. Only some rows state a clone size, as once, few, many or a class for expanded clones.

j_call,d_call,clone_size,v_call,cdr3_aa,cdr3_nt
TRBJ1-1,NA,many,TRBV6-5,CASAIKGHLNTEAFF,TGTGCCAGCGCCATCAAGGGACATTTGAACACTGAAGCTTTCTTT
TRBJ1-5,NA,many,TRBV20-1,CSARTGGENQPQHF,TGCAGTGCTAGGACAGGCGGCGAAAATCAGCCCCAGCATTTT
TRBJ1-5,NA,NA,TRBV20-1,CSAREGAKQPQHF,TGCAGTGCTAGAGAGGGGGCGAAGCAGCCCCAGCATTTT
TRBJ1-5,TRBD1,few,TRBV29-1,CSGGTGRDQPQHF,TGCAGCGGCGGGACAGGGCGCGATCAGCCCCAGCATTTT
TRBJ2-3,NA,few,TRBV11-3,CASSTEGGSAQYF,TGTGCCAGCAGCACAGAGGGGGGCTCGGCGCAGTATTTT
TRBJ2-1,TRBD1,many,TRBV6-6,CASTPEGQAYNEQFF,TGTGCCAGCACCCCTGAGGGACAGGCCTACAATGAGCAGTTCTTC
TRBJ1-3,NA,few,TRBV27,CASSFSRDTGNTIYF,TGTGCCAGCAGTTTTTCCAGAGATACTGGAAACACCATATATTTT
TRBJ1-6,NA,many,TRBV28,CAIGVRINSPLHF,TGTGCCATAGGGGTCAGGATTAATTCACCCCTCCACTTT
TRBJ1-6,NA,NA,TRBV28,CASRERPNSSLHF,TGTGCCAGCAGGGAAAGGCCCAATTCATCCCTCCACTTT
TRBJ2-3,NA,few,TRBV15,CATSRDPRSTDTQYF,TGTGCCACCAGCAGAGATCCCCGTAGCACAGATACGCAGTATTTT
TRBJ2-1,TRBD1,many,TRBV28,CASSLWTGGKDEQFF,TGTGCCAGCAGTTTATGGACAGGGGGCAAGGATGAGCAGTTCTTC
TRBJ1-2,TRBD1,few,TRBV24-1,CATSDSGGRDTNYGYTF,TGTGCCACCAGTGATTCAGGGGGCCGCGATACTAACTATGGCTACACCTTC
TRBJ2-7,TRBD2,few,TRBV7-2,CASSRSTSGGNEQYF,TGTGCCAGCAGCCGCTCGACTAGCGGGGGCAACGAGCAGTACTTC
TRBJ2-4,TRBD1,NA,TRBV5-8,CASRSGTGSKNIQYF,TGTGCCAGCAGATCCGGGACAGGGAGCAAAAACATTCAGTACTTC
TRBJ2-7,NA,NA,TRBV2,CASSDYTLYEQYF,TGTGCCAGCAGTGATTATACTCTCTACGAGCAGTACTTC
TRBJ1-5,TRBD1,many,TRBV6-5,CASSYRGTGGTGGNQPQHF,TGTGCCAGCAGTTACCGAGGGACAGGGGGCACTGGTGGCAATCAGCCCCAGCATTTT
TRBJ1-2,TRBD1,NA,TRBV28,CASSPGTGGDYGYTF,TGTGCCAGCAGTCCTGGGACAGGAGGGGACTATGGCTACACCTTC
TRBJ2-6,NA,NA,TRBV6-2/TRBV6-3,CASSYLHSGANVLTF,TGTGCCAGCAGTTACCTCCACTCGGGGGCCAACGTCCTGACTTTC
TRBJ1-5,NA,many,TRBV2,CASSFGGGDNQPQHF,TGTGCCAGCAGCTTCGGGGGAGGAGATAATCAGCCCCAGCATTTT
TRBJ1-1,NA,few,TRBV5-5,CASSIQMNTEAFF,TGTGCCAGCAGCATACAGATGAACACTGAAGCTTTCTTT